This entry describes one T cell receptor (beta chain). As yet, its antigen is unknown. Every donor, a Caucasian adult, lived in Nashville, Tennessee. This CDR3 is 13 amino acids long. Losses at the gene ends were 6 bases for V and 4 bases for J; bases not matched to a gene: 6. In germline, CDR1 is SGHTS, CDR2 YDEGEE. This entry belongs to a study of shared clonotypes between healthy human individuals. Whole-study context: Each donor contributed plates that comprised three CD4 naive, three CD4 memory, two CD8 naive and one CD8 memory.

Profiling relied on immunoSEQ multiplex PCR, and the TCRdb table lists in-frame clones only, not all of them. The table includes 2.3 million or so clones, 80% to 95% detected once. Study outcomes and limitations: Blood was the only sampled material, and tissue repertoires likely differ.

The sequencing input was naive CD4+ T cells from PBMCs. Subset denoted: CD45RA+ positively selected. The TCR originated in a man between 18 and 35 years old in good health. Some clones in this sample may be carry-over from other donors' samples. The chain links TRBV5-8 to TRBJ1-2, with 7 bases matching TRBD1. CDR3 in amino acids: CASTQTGIYGYTF. The CDR3, as DNA: TGTGCCAGCACCCAGACAGGGATCTATGGCTACACCTTC.